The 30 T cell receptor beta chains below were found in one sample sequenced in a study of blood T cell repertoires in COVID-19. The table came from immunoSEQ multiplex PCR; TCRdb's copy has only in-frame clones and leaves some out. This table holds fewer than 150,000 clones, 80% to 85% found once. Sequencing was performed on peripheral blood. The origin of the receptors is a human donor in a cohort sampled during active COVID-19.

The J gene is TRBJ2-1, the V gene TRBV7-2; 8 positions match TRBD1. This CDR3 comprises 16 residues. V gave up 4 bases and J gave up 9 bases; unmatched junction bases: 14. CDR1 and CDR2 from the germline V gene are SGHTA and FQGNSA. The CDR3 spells CASSSRDRGSVSEQFF. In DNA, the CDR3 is TGTGCCAGCAGCTCGAGAGACAGGGGTTCTGTAAGTGAGCAGTTCTTC.

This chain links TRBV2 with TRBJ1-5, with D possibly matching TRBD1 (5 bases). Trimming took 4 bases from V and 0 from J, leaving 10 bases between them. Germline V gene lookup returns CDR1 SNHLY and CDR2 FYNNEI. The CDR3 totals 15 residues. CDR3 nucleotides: TGTGCCAGCAGTGTATGGACATCTAGCAATCAGCCCCAGCATTTT. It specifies CASSVWTSSNQPQHF.

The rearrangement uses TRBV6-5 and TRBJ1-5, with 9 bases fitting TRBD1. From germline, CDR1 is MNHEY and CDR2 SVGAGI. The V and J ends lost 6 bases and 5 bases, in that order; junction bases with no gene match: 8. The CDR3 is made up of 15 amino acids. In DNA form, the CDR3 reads TGTGCCAGCAGCCCGGACAGGGGTGGGCATCAGCCCCAGCATTTT. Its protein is CASSPDRGGHQPQHF.

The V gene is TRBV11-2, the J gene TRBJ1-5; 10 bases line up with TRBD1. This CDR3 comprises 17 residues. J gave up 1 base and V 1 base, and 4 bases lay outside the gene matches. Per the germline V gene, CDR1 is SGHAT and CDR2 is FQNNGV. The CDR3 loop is CASSLGPGQGSNQPQHF. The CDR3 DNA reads TGTGCCAGCAGCTTAGGTCCGGGACAGGGGAGCAATCAGCCCCAGCATTTT.

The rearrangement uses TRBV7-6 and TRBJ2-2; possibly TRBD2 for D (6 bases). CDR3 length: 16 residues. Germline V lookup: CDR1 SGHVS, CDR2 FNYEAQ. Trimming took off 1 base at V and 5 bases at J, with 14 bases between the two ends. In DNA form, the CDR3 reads TGTGCCAGCAGCTTAGTTGGGGCGGGAAAAACCGGGGAGCTGTTTTTT. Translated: CASSLVGAGKTGELFF.

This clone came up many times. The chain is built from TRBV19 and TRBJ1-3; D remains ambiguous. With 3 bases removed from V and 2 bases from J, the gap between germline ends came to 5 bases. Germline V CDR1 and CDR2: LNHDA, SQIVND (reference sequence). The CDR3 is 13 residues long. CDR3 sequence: CASSIRTGNTIYF. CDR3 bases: TGTGCCAGTAGTATCAGGACTGGAAACACCATATATTTT.

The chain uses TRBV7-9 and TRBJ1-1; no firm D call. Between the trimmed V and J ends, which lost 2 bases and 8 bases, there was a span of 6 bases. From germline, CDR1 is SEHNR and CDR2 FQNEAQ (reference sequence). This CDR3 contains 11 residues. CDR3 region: CASSLIREAFF. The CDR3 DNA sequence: TGTGCCAGCAGCTTAATACGGGAAGCTTTCTTT.

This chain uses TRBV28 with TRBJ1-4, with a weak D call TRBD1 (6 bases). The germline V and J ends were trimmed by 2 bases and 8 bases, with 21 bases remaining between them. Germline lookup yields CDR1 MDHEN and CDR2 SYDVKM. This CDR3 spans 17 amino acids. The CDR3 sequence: CASSLTSATGPREKLFF. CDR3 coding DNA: TGTGCCAGCAGTTTAACGTCGGCTACAGGGCCGAGGGAAAAACTGTTTTTT.

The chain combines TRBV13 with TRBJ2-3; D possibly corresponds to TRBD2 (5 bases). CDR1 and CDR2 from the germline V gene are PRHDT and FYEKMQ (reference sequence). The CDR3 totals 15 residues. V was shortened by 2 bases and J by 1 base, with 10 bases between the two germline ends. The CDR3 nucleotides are TGTGCCAGCAGCTTACCCACCGGGGGCACAGATACGCAGTATTTT. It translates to CASSLPTGGTDTQYF.

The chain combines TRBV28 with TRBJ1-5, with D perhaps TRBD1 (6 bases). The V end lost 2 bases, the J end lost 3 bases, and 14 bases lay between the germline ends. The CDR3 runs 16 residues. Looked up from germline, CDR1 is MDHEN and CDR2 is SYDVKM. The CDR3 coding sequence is TGTGCCAGCAGTTTAAGGCGGGGGGCCCTCAATCAGCCCCAGCATTTT. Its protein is CASSLRRGALNQPQHF.

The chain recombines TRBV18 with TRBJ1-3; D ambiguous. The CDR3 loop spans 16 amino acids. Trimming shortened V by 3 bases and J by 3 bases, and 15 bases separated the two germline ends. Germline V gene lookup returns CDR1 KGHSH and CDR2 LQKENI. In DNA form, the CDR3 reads TGTGCCAGCTCACCGGGTTTTGGGCGAGATGGAAACACCATATATTTT. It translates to CASSPGFGRDGNTIYF.

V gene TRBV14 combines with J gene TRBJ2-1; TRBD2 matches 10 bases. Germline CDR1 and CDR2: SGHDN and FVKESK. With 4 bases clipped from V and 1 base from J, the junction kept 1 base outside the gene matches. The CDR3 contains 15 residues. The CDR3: CASSRTSGSYNEQFF. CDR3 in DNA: TGTGCCAGCAGCCGGACTAGCGGTTCCTACAATGAGCAGTTCTTC.

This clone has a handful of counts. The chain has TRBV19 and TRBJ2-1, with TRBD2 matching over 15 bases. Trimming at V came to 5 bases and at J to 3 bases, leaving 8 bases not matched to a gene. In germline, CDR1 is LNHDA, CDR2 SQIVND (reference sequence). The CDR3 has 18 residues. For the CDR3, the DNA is TGTGCCAGTAGTCCGCAATGGACTAGCGGGGGGGTCTACAATGAGCAGTTCTTC. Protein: CASSPQWTSGGVYNEQFF.

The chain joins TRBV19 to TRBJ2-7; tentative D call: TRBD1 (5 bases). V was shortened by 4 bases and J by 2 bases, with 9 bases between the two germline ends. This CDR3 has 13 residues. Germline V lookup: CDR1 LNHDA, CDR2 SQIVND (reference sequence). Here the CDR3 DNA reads TGTGCCAGTAGTAGACAGACTCCCTACGAGCAGTACTTC. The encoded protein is CASSRQTPYEQYF.

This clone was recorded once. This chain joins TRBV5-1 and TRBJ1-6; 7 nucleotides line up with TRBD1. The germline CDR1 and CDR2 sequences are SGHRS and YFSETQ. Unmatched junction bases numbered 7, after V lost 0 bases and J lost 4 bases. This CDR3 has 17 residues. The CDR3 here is CASSLVARGEYNSPLHF. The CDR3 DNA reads TGCGCCAGCAGCTTGGTTGCCAGGGGGGAATATAATTCACCCCTCCACTTT.

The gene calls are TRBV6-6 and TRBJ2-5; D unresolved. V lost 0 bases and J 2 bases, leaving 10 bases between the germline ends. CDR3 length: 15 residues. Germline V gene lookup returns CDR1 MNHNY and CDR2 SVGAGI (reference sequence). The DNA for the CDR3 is TGTGCCAGCAGTTACTCTACGACAATACAAGAGACCCAGTACTTC. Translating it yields CASSYSTTIQETQYF.

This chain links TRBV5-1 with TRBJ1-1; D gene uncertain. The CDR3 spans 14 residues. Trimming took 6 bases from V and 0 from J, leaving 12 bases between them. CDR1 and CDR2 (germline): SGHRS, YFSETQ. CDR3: CASIDLDLNTEAFF. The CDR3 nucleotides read TGCGCCAGCATCGACCTTGACTTGAACACTGAAGCTTTCTTT.

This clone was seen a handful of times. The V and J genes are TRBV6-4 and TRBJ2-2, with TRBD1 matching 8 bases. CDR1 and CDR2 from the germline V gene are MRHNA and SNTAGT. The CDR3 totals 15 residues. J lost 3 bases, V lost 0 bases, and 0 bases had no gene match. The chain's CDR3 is CASSDSTGDTGELFF. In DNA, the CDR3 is TGTGCCAGCAGTGACTCGACAGGGGACACCGGGGAGCTGTTTTTT.

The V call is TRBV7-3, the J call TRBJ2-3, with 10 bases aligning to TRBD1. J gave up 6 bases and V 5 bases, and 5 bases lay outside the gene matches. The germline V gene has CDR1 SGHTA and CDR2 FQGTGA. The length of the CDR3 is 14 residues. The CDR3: CASSLDRGSDTQYF. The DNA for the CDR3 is TGTGCCAGCAGCCTGGACAGGGGGAGTGATACGCAGTATTTT.

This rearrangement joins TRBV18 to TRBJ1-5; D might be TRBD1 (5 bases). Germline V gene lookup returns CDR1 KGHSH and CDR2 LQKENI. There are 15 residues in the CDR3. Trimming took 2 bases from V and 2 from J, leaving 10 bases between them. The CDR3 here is CASSPGREGNQPQHF. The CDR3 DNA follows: TGTGCCAGCTCACCAGGCAGGGAGGGCAATCAGCCCCAGCATTTT.

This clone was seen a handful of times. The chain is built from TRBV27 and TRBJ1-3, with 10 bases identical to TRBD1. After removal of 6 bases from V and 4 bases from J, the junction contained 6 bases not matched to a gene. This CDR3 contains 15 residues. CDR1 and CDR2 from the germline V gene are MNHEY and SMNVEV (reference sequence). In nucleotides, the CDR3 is TGTGCCAGCAGCAGAGGGACAGGGGTCGGAAACACCATATATTTT. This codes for CASSRGTGVGNTIYF.

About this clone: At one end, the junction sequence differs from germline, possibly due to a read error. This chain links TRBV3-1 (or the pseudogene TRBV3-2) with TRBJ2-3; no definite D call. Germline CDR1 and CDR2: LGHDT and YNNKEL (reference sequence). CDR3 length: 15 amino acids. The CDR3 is CAGSHNSIRADTQYF. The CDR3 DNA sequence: TGTGCCGGCAGCCACAATTCCATTAGAGCAGATACGCAGTATTTT.

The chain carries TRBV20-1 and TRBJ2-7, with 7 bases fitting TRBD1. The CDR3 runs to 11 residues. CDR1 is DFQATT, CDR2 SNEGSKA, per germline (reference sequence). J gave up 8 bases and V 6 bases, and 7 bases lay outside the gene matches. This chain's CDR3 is CSAGTEGKQYF. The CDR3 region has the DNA TGCAGTGCGGGGACAGAAGGAAAGCAGTACTTC.

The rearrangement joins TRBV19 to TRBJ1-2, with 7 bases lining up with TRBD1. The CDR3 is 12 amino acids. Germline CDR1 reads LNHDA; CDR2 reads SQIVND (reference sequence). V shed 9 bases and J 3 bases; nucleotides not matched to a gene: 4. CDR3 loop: CASEGQHYGYTF. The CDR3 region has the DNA TGTGCCAGCGAGGGACAGCACTATGGCTACACCTTC.

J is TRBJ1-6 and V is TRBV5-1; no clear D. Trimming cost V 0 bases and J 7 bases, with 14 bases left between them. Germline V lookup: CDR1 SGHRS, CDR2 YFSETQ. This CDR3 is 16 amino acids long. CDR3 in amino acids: CASSLAEQVVNSPLHF. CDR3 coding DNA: TGCGCCAGCAGCTTGGCCGAGCAGGTCGTAAATTCACCCCTCCACTTT.

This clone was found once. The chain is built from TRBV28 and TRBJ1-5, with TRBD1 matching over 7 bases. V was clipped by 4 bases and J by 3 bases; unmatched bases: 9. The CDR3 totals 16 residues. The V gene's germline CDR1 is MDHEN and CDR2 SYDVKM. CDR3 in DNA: TGTGCCAGCAGTTCACCCGGGACAGAGACCAATCAGCCCCAGCATTTT. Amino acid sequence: CASSSPGTETNQPQHF.

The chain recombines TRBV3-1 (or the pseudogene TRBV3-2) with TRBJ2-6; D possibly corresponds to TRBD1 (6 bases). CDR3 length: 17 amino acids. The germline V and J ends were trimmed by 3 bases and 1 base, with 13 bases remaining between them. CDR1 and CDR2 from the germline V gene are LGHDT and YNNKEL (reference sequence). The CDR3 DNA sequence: TGTGCCAGCAGCCAGGGCCAGGGGACGTCTGGGGCCAACGTCCTGACTTTC. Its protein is CASSQGQGTSGANVLTF.

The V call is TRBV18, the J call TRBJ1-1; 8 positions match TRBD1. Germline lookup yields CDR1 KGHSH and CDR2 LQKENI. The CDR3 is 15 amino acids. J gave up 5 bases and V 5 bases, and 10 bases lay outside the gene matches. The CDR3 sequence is CASSGQGARGTEAFF. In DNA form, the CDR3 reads TGTGCCAGCTCAGGCCAGGGGGCGAGGGGGACTGAAGCTTTCTTT. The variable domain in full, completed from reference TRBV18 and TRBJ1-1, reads NAGVMQNPRHLVRRRGQEARLRCSPMKGHSHVYWYRQLPEEGLKFMVYLQKENIIDESGMPKERFSAEFPKEGPSILRIQQVVRGDSAAYFCASSGQGARGTEAFFGQGTRLTVV.

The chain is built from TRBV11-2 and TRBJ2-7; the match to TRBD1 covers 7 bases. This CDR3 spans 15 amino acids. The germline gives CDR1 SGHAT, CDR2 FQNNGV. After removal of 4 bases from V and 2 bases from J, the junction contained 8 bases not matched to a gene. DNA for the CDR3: TGTGCCAGCAGCTCGATCCGGGACAGAACCTACGAGCAGTACTTC. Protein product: CASSSIRDRTYEQYF.

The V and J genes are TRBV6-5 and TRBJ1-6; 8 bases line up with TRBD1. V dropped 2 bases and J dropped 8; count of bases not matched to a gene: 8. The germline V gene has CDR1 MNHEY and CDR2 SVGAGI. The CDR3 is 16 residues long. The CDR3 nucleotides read TGTGCCAGCAGTTACATCGACAGGGGAATGTATTCACCCCTCCACTTT. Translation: CASSYIDRGMYSPLHF.